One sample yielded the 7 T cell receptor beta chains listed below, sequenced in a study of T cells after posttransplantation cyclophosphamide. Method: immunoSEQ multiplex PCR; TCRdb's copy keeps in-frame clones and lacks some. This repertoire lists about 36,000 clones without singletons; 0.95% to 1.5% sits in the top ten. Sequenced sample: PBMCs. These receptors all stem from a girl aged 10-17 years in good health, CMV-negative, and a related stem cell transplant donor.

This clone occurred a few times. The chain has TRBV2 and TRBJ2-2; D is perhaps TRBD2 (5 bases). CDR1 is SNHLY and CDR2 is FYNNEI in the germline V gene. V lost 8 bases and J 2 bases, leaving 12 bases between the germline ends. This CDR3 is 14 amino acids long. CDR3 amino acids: CASEAARNTGELFF. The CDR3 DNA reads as TGTGCCAGCGAAGCGGCACGAAACACCGGGGAGCTGTTTTTT.

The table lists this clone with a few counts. In DNA form, the CDR3 reads TGTGCCAGCAGCTTACTGGGGGGACAGCCCTACGAGCAGTACTTC. Its protein product is CASSLLGGQPYEQYF. The V and J genes are TRBV7-2 and TRBJ2-7; weak D call: TRBD1 (7 bases). Between the trimmed V and J ends, which lost 2 bases and 2 bases, there was a span of 13 bases. Germline V lookup: CDR1 SGHTA, CDR2 FQGNSA. This CDR3 contains 15 residues.

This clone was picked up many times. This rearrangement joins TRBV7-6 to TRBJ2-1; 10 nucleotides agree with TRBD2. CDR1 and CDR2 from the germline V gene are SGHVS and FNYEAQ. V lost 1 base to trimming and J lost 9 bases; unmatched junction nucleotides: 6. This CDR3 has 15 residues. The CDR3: CASSLGLAGETEQFF. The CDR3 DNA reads TGTGCCAGCAGCTTAGGCCTAGCGGGAGAAACTGAGCAGTTCTTC. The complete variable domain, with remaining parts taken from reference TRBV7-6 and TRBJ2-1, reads GAGVSQSPRYKVTKRGQDVALRCDPISGHVSLYWYRQALGQGPEFLTYFNYEAQQDKSGLPNDRFSAERPEGSISTLTIQRTEQRDSAMYRCASSLGLAGETEQFFGPGTRLTVL.

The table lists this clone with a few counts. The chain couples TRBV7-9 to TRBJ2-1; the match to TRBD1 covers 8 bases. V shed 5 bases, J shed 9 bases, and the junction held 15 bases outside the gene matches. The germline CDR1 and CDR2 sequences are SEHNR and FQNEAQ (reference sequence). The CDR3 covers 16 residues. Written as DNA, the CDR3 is TGTGCCAGCAGCACCTTCCGGACAGGGATAAGGGGTGAGCAGTTCTTC. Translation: CASSTFRTGIRGEQFF.

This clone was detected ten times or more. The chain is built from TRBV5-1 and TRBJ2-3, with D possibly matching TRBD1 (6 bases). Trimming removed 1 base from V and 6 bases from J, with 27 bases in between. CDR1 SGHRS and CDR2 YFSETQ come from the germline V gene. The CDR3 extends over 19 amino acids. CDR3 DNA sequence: TGCGCCAGCAGCTTGAGGGGTGGTGTGCGCGGCCCTACAGGGGATACGCAGTATTTT. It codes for CASSLRGGVRGPTGDTQYF.

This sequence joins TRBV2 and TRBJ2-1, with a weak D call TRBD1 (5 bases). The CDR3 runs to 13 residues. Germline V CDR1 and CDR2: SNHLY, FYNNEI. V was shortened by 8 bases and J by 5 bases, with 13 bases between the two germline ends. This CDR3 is CASGQGWHNEQFF. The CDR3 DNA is TGTGCCAGCGGCCAGGGTTGGCACAATGAGCAGTTCTTC.

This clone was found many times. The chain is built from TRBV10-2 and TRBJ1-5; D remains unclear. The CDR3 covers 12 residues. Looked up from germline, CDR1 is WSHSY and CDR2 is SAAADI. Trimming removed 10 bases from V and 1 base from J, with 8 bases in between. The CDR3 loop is CATSQSNQPQHF. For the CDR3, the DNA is TGCGCCACAAGCCAAAGCAATCAGCCCCAGCATTTT.